These T cell receptor beta chains were read from a single sample in a study of blood T cell repertoires in COVID-19. TCRdb's table, derived via immunoSEQ multiplex PCR, lists solely in-frame clones and lacks some. The top ten clones hold under 5% of a sample with about 260,000 clones, approximately 79% of them seen once. Sequenced input: PBMCs or T cells enriched from blood (not recorded which). The receptors come from a young man with acute COVID-19. Both conserved end residues are part of each CDR3. D genes are given only for firm matches. Size values are once, few and many counts, or a class for expanded clones, and some rows have none.

v_gene	d_gene	j_gene	abundance	CDR3aa	CDR3nt
TRBV5-5	NA	TRBJ1-2	NA	CASSFYETVRGYTF	TGTGCCAGCAGCTTCTACGAGACTGTTCGAGGCTACACCTTC
TRBV6-2/TRBV6-3	TRBD2	TRBJ2-2	NA	CASSSQWTSGKGAGELFF	TGTGCCAGCAGTTCCCAATGGACTAGCGGGAAAGGGGCCGGGGAGCTGTTTTTT
TRBV6-2/TRBV6-3	NA	TRBJ2-1	once	CASSRQAESHEQFF	TGTGCCAGCAGTCGACAGGCGGAATCCCATGAGCAGTTCTTC
TRBV27	NA	TRBJ2-2	NA	CASSSKNTGELFF	TGTGCCAGCAGTTCTAAAAACACCGGGGAGCTGTTTTTT
TRBV7-2	NA	TRBJ1-4	NA	CASSLDGRRNEKLFF	TGTGCCAGCAGCTTAGATGGCAGGCGAAATGAAAAACTGTTTTTT
TRBV18	NA	TRBJ1-5	NA	CASSQTTGIRQPQHF	TGTGCCAGCTCACAAACCACAGGGATCCGACAGCCCCAGCATTTT
TRBV4-1	NA	TRBJ2-2	NA	CASSQDMGRAGELFF	TGCGCCAGCAGCCAAGACATGGGCAGGGCCGGGGAGCTGTTTTTT
TRBV18	NA	TRBJ2-5	NA	CASQRQNQETQYF	TGTGCCAGCCAAAGACAGAACCAAGAGACCCAGTACTTC
TRBV28	TRBD1	TRBJ1-2	NA	CASSLDQTGGRGYTF	TGTGCCAGCAGTTTAGATCAGACAGGGGGCAGAGGCTACACCTTC
TRBV7-8	TRBD1	TRBJ1-2	NA	CASSLLDTGVGYTF	TGTGCCAGCAGCCTGCTCGATACAGGGGTCGGCTACACCTTC
TRBV7-6	NA	TRBJ2-1	NA	CASSSNRERKMFF	TGTGCCAGCAGCTCCAACCGGGAGCGAAAAATGTTCTTC
TRBV27	NA	TRBJ1-2	once	CASSSTGQSGYTF	TGTGCCAGCAGTTCTACAGGCCAAAGCGGCTACACCTTC
TRBV7-9	TRBD1	TRBJ2-1	NA	CASSSSLGQGKTYNEQFF	TGTGCCAGCAGCTCCTCGTTAGGACAGGGTAAGACCTACAATGAGCAGTTCTTC
TRBV5-8	NA	TRBJ1-5	NA	CASSLERTGNQPQHF	TGTGCCAGCAGCTTGGAGAGGACAGGCAATCAGCCCCAGCATTTT
TRBV4-1	NA	TRBJ1-4	NA	CASSQVGSSSHEKLFF	TGCGCCAGCAGCCAAGTAGGTAGCAGTTCCCATGAAAAACTGTTTTTT
TRBV27	TRBD2	TRBJ2-1	NA	CASSLRTSGIHGGSYNEQFF	TGTGCCAGCAGTCTCCGGACTAGCGGGATTCATGGGGGCTCCTACAATGAGCAGTTCTTC
TRBV11-3	NA	TRBJ2-1	few	CASSLDTRLASYNEQFF	TGTGCCAGCAGCTTAGATACGCGGCTTGCTTCCTACAATGAGCAGTTCTTC
TRBV18	TRBD1	TRBJ1-6	NA	CASSRDRLNSPLHF	TGTGCCAGCTCACGGGACAGGCTTAATTCACCCCTCCACTTT
TRBV19	TRBD1	TRBJ1-6	many	CASSLRTGNYNSPLHF	TGTGCCAGTAGTTTGAGGACAGGGAACTATAATTCACCCCTCCACTTT
TRBV7-9	TRBD1	TRBJ1-2	NA	CASSTDRGRHYGYTF	TGTGCCAGCAGCACCGACAGGGGGCGACACTATGGCTACACCTTC
TRBV3-1/TRBV3-2	TRBD1	TRBJ2-5	once	CASSQVRGSRETQYF	TGTGCCAGCAGCCAAGTCAGGGGGAGTCGAGAGACCCAGTACTTC
TRBV27	TRBD1	TRBJ1-2	NA	CASSLSSGGYGYTF	TGTGCCAGCAGTTTATCGTCAGGGGGCTATGGCTACACCTTC
TRBV6-5	NA	TRBJ1-4	once	CATSSGTNEKLFF	TGTGCCACCTCTTCCGGGACAAATGAAAAACTGTTTTTT
TRBV14	NA	TRBJ1-4	NA	CASSQDEGGARSGKLFF	TGTGCCAGCAGCCAAGATGAGGGTGGCGCTCGGAGTGGAAAACTGTTTTTT
TRBV7-3	NA	TRBJ1-1	NA	CASSLERDTEAFF	TGTGCCAGCAGCTTAGAGCGGGACACTGAAGCTTTCTTT
TRBV19	TRBD1	TRBJ2-1	NA	CASSILDRINNEQFF	TGTGCCAGTAGTATCCTGGACAGGATCAACAATGAGCAGTTCTTC
TRBV11-1	NA	TRBJ1-2	NA	CASTRTDSDDYGYTF	TGTGCCAGTACGAGGACAGATAGTGACGACTATGGCTACACCTTC
TRBV5-4	TRBD1	TRBJ2-2	NA	CASSPQSAGGLAGELFF	TGTGCCAGCAGCCCCCAGTCGGCAGGGGGTTTGGCCGGGGAGCTGTTTTTT
TRBV5-1	TRBD2	TRBJ2-1	few	CASSYYGTSGSSYNEQFF	TGTGCCAGCAGCTATTACGGGACTAGCGGGAGCTCCTACAATGAGCAGTTCTTC
TRBV6-5	NA	TRBJ1-4	NA	CASSTGLGEKLFF	TGTGCCAGCAGCACAGGGCTGGGGGAAAAACTGTTTTTT
TRBV9	NA	TRBJ1-6	NA	CASSVAPGTEGRNSPLHF	TGTGCCAGCAGCGTAGCTCCTGGGACGGAGGGGAGGAATTCACCCCTCCACTTT
TRBV19	NA	TRBJ1-5	NA	CASSIRGSNQPQHF	TGTGCCAGTAGTATTCGGGGAAGCAATCAGCCCCAGCATTTT
TRBV28	NA	TRBJ1-2	NA	CASFSRYGYTF	TGTGCCAGCTTTTCCCGTTATGGCTACACCTTC
TRBV3-1/TRBV3-2	NA	TRBJ2-4	NA	CASSRRGEGIQYF	TGTGCCAGCAGCCGTCGCGGGGAAGGCATTCAGTACTTC
TRBV6-5	TRBD1	TRBJ1-4	NA	CASTGNRGREKLFF	TGTGCCAGCACTGGTAACAGGGGGCGAGAAAAACTGTTTTTT
TRBV5-1	NA	TRBJ2-1	NA	CASSSGQSSYNEQFF	TGTGCCAGCAGCTCCGGACAGAGCTCCTACAATGAGCAGTTCTTC
TRBV11-3	TRBD1	TRBJ1-1	NA	CASSLGSRQGAFF	TGTGCCAGCAGCTTAGGGTCCAGACAGGGAGCTTTCTTT
TRBV7-2	NA	TRBJ2-1	NA	CASSSPLGWGGDKQFF	TGTGCCAGCAGCTCCCCCCTAGGCTGGGGCGGGGATAAGCAGTTCTTC
TRBV6-5	NA	TRBJ2-5	NA	CASLRQIQETQYF	TGTGCCAGCCTTAGACAGATCCAAGAGACCCAGTACTTC
TRBV5-1	NA	TRBJ2-3	NA	CASSGRGRDTQYF	TGCGCCAGCAGCGGAAGGGGTAGAGATACGCAGTATTTT
TRBV28	NA	TRBJ1-4	once	CASSPTTVATNEKLFF	TGTGCCAGCAGTCCAACGACAGTCGCAACTAATGAAAAACTGTTTTTT
TRBV27	TRBD1	TRBJ1-4	NA	CASSRGTGDEKLFF	TGTGCCAGCAGTCGTGGGACAGGGGACGAAAAACTGTTTTTT
TRBV9	NA	TRBJ1-6	NA	CASSATRYSYNSPLHF	TGTGCCAGCAGCGCGACACGTTACTCCTATAATTCACCCCTCCACTTT
TRBV6-5	NA	TRBJ1-4	NA	CASSYSWRSEKLFF	TGTGCCAGCAGTTACTCGTGGCGGAGTGAAAAACTGTTTTTT
TRBV28	NA	TRBJ1-5	once	CASIRFGSNQPQHF	TGTGCCAGCATCAGGTTTGGGAGCAATCAGCCCCAGCATTTT
TRBV2	NA	TRBJ1-1	NA	CASSEEGLGNTEAFF	TGTGCCAGCAGTGAAGAGGGACTTGGTAATACTGAAGCTTTCTTT
TRBV19	NA	TRBJ1-1	NA	CASSKGVLGSTEAFF	TGTGCCAGTAGCAAGGGGGTGCTGGGGAGCACTGAAGCTTTCTTT
TRBV19	TRBD2	TRBJ2-1	NA	CASSWTSGRFNEQFF	TGTGCCAGTAGTTGGACTAGCGGGAGGTTTAATGAGCAGTTCTTC